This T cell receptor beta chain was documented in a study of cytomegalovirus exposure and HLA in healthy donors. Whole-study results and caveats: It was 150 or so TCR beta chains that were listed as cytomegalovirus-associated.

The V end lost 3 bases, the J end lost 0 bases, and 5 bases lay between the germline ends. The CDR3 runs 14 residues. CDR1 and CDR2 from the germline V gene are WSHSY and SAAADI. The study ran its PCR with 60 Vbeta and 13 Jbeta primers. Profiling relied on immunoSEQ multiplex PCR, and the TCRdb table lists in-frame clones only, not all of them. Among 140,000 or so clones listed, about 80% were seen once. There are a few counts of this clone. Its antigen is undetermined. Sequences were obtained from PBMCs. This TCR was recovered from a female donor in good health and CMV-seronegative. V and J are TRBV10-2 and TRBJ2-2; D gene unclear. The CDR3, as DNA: TGCGCCAGCAGTGAATACTCGAACACCGGGGAGCTGTTTTTT. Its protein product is CASSEYSNTGELFF.